Following are 22 T cell receptor beta chains from one sample sequenced in a study of blood T cell repertoires in COVID-19. Repertoires were generated with immunoSEQ multiplex PCR, while TCRdb's copy carries only in-frame clones and drops some. Of some 110,000 clones listed, approximately 80% are singletons. The specimen was peripheral blood. Receptors originate from a man between 65 and 85 years old with active or convalescent COVID-19.

The chain uses TRBV5-1 and TRBJ2-1; a weak D match, TRBD1 (6 bases). V lost 4 bases to trimming and J lost 7 bases, with 9 bases between them. This CDR3 spans 12 amino acids. Germline CDR1 SGHRS, CDR2 YFSETQ. CDR3 region: CASSAQGNEQFF. The CDR3 DNA reads TGCGCCAGCAGCGCACAGGGTAATGAGCAGTTCTTC.

This chain uses TRBV7-9 with TRBJ2-7, with a possible D match to TRBD2 (5 bases). V lost 5 bases and J lost 3, with 8 bases in between. The CDR3 spans 12 residues. In germline, CDR1 is SEHNR, CDR2 FQNEAQ (reference sequence). The CDR3 DNA sequence: TGTGCCAGCAGCCTCCGGGGCTACGAGCAGTACTTC. Amino acids: CASSLRGYEQYF.

This sequence joins TRBV5-1 and TRBJ1-2; D not resolved. CDR1 and CDR2 from the germline V gene are SGHRS and YFSETQ. CDR3 length equals 13 residues. The V end lost 3 bases, the J end lost 5 bases, and 11 bases lay between the germline ends. The CDR3 coding sequence is TGCGCCAGCAGCTCGGGGAGTGCTTATGGCTACACCTTC. This encodes CASSSGSAYGYTF.

The rearrangement uses TRBV6-2 or TRBV6-3 and TRBJ1-2; 9 bases agree with TRBD1. Unmatched junction bases numbered 2, after V lost 6 bases and J lost 3 bases. CDR3 length equals 13 residues. The germline gives CDR1 MNHEY, CDR2 SVGEGT. Here the CDR3 DNA reads TGTGCCAGCAGCTGGACAGGGGACTATGGCTACACCTTC. This codes for CASSWTGDYGYTF.

The V and J genes are TRBV4-1 and TRBJ1-2; 8 nucleotides match TRBD1. The CDR3 contains 18 residues. Germline-derived CDR1 and CDR2 are MGHRA and YSYEKL. Losses at the gene ends were 0 bases for V and 8 bases for J; bases not matched to a gene: 17. Written as DNA, the CDR3 is TGCGCCAGCAGCCAAGAGGCCTCCACCGGGACAGGTCGAGGAGGCTACACCTTC. Translating gives CASSQEASTGTGRGGYTF.

V and J are TRBV5-1 and TRBJ2-2; the D is unclear. The CDR3 extends over 14 amino acids. Germline V gives CDR1 SGHRS, CDR2 YFSETQ. V was cut by 5 bases and J by 2 bases, with 10 bases left in between. CDR3 coding DNA: TGCGCCAGCAGAACCGACACCAACACCGGGGAGCTGTTTTTT. Its protein is CASRTDTNTGELFF.

The table lists this clone with a count of one. The chain links TRBV4-2 to TRBJ2-1; possible D gene TRBD2, 7 bases. Germline CDR1 and CDR2: LGHNA and YNFKEQ. This CDR3 is built from 16 residues. With 0 bases removed from V and 7 bases from J, the gap between germline ends came to 16 bases. The CDR3 region is CASSQDGGGGSNEQFF. DNA of the CDR3: TGTGCCAGCAGCCAAGACGGGGGCGGGGGAAGTAATGAGCAGTTCTTC.

The rearrangement uses TRBV10-3 and TRBJ1-2, with 10 bases aligning to TRBD1. Trimming took 7 bases from V and 6 from J; bases not matched to a gene: 2. CDR1 ENHRY and CDR2 SYGVKD come from the germline V gene. This CDR3 has 12 residues. CDR3 region: CAITGTGDGYTF. CDR3 bases: TGTGCCATCACGGGGACAGGGGATGGCTACACCTTC.

The CDR3 is CASSGGTGVTDTQYF. CDR3 nucleotide sequence: TGCGCCAGCAGCGGTGGGACAGGCGTCACAGATACGCAGTATTTT. This chain links TRBV5-1 with TRBJ2-3; 8 bases fit TRBD1. The CDR3 totals 15 residues. Germline assignment: CDR1 SGHRS and CDR2 YFSETQ. Trimming removed 4 bases from V and 2 bases from J; junction bases left unmatched: 6.

Turning to this clone: The same CDR3 also results from other DNA sequences found in this sample. The rearrangement links TRBV18 to TRBJ1-2, with a weak D call TRBD1 (5 bases). The germline gives CDR1 KGHSH, CDR2 LQKENI. The CDR3 loop spans 13 amino acids. Trimming shortened V by 2 bases and J by 4 bases, and 8 bases separated the two germline ends. Written as DNA, the CDR3 is TGTGCCAGCTCACCAACAGGACCCTATGGCTACACCTTC. It translates to CASSPTGPYGYTF.

This chain links TRBV12-5 with TRBJ2-6, with D tentatively TRBD1 (7 bases). CDR1 is LGHNT and CDR2 is FRNRAP in the germline V gene. The CDR3 loop spans 15 amino acids. Trimming pared 6 bases from V and 0 bases from J, leaving 9 bases between. CDR3: CASGRDSSGANVLTF. The CDR3 region has the DNA TGTGCTAGTGGGCGGGACAGCTCTGGGGCCAACGTCCTGACTTTC.

V and J are TRBV3-1 (or the pseudogene TRBV3-2) and TRBJ2-1; the match to TRBD2 covers 9 bases. This CDR3 comprises 17 residues. Germline CDR1 is LGHDT and CDR2 is YNNKEL (reference sequence). The trim removed 2 bases at V and 8 bases at J, leaving 13 bases unmatched. CDR3 region: CASSQSNWAGGPHEQFF. CDR3 in DNA: TGTGCCAGCAGCCAAAGCAATTGGGCGGGAGGGCCTCATGAGCAGTTCTTC.

The gene calls are TRBV12-5 and TRBJ2-1, with D possibly TRBD2 on 5 matching bases. V was trimmed by 0 bases and J by 8 bases, leaving 17 bases between them. The germline V gene has CDR1 LGHNT and CDR2 FRNRAP. The CDR3 consists of 16 residues. The CDR3 spells CASGLVEGTQSDEQFF. CDR3 DNA: TGTGCTAGTGGTTTGGTCGAGGGAACCCAAAGCGATGAGCAGTTCTTC.

The sample holds a few counts of this clone. The V gene is TRBV18, the J gene TRBJ1-1; weak D call: TRBD1 (5 bases). The CDR3 extends over 12 amino acids. Germline V gives CDR1 KGHSH, CDR2 LQKENI. V was trimmed by 4 bases and J by 4 bases, leaving 7 bases between them. DNA for the CDR3: TGTGCCAGCTCACGGGGGGTCACTGAAGCTTTCTTT. It translates to CASSRGVTEAFF. The full variable domain, its missing parts supplied by reference TRBV18 and TRBJ1-1, is NAGVMQNPRHLVRRRGQEARLRCSPMKGHSHVYWYRQLPEEGLKFMVYLQKENIIDESGMPKERFSAEFPKEGPSILRIQQVVRGDSAAYFCASSRGVTEAFFGQGTRLTVV.

This chain links TRBV4-1 with TRBJ2-2; TRBD2 matches 7 bases. The germline CDR1 and CDR2 sequences are MGHRA and YSYEKL. J gave up 1 base and V 0 bases, and 5 bases lay outside the gene matches. The CDR3 has 17 residues. The CDR3 DNA sequence: TGCGCCAGCAGCCAAGATCGGGGCGGGGGGAACACCGGGGAGCTGTTTTTT. This codes for CASSQDRGGGNTGELFF.

This chain connects TRBV5-1 to TRBJ2-5; possibly TRBD2 for D (6 bases). The CDR3 totals 13 residues. The V gene lost 7 bases and the J gene lost 1 base, with 11 bases spanning the gap. CDR1 and CDR2 from the germline V gene are SGHRS and YFSETQ. The CDR3 DNA reads TGCGCCAGCCATGCCGGGGGCCAAGAGACCCAGTACTTC. It encodes CASHAGGQETQYF.

The rearrangement links TRBV19 to TRBJ1-2, with TRBD1 matching 12 bases. This CDR3 spans 16 amino acids. Germline CDR1 LNHDA, CDR2 SQIVND (reference sequence). V trimming: 10 bases; J trimming: 4 bases; junction bases outside the gene matches: 13. The CDR3 DNA is TGTGCCACGTCAACCGGGACAGGGGGCGCTGGCTATGGCTACACCTTC. This gives the protein CATSTGTGGAGYGYTF.

This clone was counted only a few times. The chain uses TRBV14 and TRBJ2-1; TRBD2 matches 11 bases. V dropped 5 bases and J dropped 5; count of bases not matched to a gene: 8. There are 16 residues in the CDR3. CDR1 and CDR2 (germline): SGHDN, FVKESK. Here the CDR3 reads CASSYRLAGRHNEQFF. CDR3 nucleotide sequence: TGTGCCAGCAGCTACAGACTAGCGGGAAGGCACAATGAGCAGTTCTTC.

The CDR3 sequence: CASSSVTSSSETQYF. In DNA, the CDR3 is TGTGCCAGCAGCTCCGTGACTAGTTCCAGTGAGACCCAGTACTTC. This chain links TRBV7-2 with TRBJ2-5, with a weak D call TRBD2 (6 bases). CDR1 is SGHTA and CDR2 is FQGNSA in the germline V gene. The V gene lost 4 bases and the J gene lost 5 bases, with 17 bases spanning the gap. The CDR3 totals 15 residues.

J is TRBJ1-2 and V is TRBV9; 7 nucleotides match TRBD1. Trimming at V came to 4 bases and at J to 8 bases, leaving 14 bases not matched to a gene. Germline-derived CDR1 and CDR2 are SGDLS and YYNGEE. CDR3 length: 15 amino acids. This CDR3 is CASSNQKGGVRGYTF. The CDR3 coding sequence is TGTGCCAGCAGCAACCAAAAAGGGGGCGTGCGAGGCTACACCTTC.

The rearrangement links TRBV25-1 to TRBJ2-7, with TRBD2 matching over 10 bases. Germline trimming cut 6 bases from V and 8 bases from J; bases unmatched to any gene: 10. The CDR3 runs to 14 residues. The V gene's germline CDR1 is MGHDK and CDR2 SYGVNS. The CDR3 protein is CASSQSGRAPKQYF. The DNA for the CDR3 is TGTGCCAGCAGCCAAAGCGGGAGGGCCCCGAAGCAGTACTTC.

The CDR3 DNA sequence: TGTGCCAGCAGGCCGGGCGGACTAGCGGGATTCACCGGGGAGCTGTTTTTT. Amino acids: CASRPGGLAGFTGELFF. The chain has TRBV11-2 and TRBJ2-2; 12 positions match TRBD2. V was pared by 6 bases and J by 4 bases, with 9 bases of the junction left unmatched. Per germline, CDR1 SGHAT and CDR2 FQNNGV. The CDR3 extends over 17 amino acids. Complete variable domain (other parts from reference TRBV11-2 and TRBJ2-2): EAGVAQSPRYKIIEKRQSVAFWCNPISGHATLYWYQQILGQGPKLLIQFQNNGVVDDSQLPKDRFSAERLKGVDSTLKIQPAKLEDSAVYLCASRPGGLAGFTGELFFGEGSRLTVL.